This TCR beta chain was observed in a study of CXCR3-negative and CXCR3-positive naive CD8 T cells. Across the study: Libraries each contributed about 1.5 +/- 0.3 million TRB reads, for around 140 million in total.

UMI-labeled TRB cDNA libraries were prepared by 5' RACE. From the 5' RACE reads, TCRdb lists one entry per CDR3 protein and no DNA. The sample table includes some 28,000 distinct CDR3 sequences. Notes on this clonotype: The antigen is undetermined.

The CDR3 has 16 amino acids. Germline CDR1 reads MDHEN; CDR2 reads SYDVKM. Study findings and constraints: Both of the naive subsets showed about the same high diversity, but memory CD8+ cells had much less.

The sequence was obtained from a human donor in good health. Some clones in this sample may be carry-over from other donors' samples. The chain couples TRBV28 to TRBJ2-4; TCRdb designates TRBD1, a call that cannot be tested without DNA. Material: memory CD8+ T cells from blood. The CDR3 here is CASSLITGVAKNIQHF. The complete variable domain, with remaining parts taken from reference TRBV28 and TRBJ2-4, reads DVKVTQSSRYLVKRTGEKVFLECVQDMDHENMFWYRQDPGLGLRLIYFSYDVKMKEKGDIPEGYSVSREKKERFSLILESASTNQTSMYLCASSLITGVAKNIQHFGAGTRLSVL.